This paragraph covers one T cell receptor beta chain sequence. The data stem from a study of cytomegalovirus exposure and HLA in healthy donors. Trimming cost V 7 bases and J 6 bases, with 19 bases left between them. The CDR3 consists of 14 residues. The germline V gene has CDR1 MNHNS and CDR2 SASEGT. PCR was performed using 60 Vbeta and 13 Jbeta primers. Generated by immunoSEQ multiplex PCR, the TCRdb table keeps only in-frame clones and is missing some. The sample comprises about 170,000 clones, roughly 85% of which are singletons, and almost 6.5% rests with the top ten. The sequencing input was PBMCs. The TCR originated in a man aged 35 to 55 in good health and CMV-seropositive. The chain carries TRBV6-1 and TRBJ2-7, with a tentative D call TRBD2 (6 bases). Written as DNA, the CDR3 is TGTGCCAGCATCCCCGGGACTCCTGGTAGCGAGCAGTACTTC. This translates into CASIPGTPGSEQYF.